This T cell receptor (beta chain) was recovered during a study of T cell repertoires in cytomegalovirus infection. Study context: Both CMV infection and a matching HLA type were indicated by public TCR beta signatures. Whole-study results and caveats: Clonotype analysis showed dominance of the ex vivo response by HLA-C-restricted CMV-specific TCR beta clonotypes. Cumulative frequency (of public TCR beta family members) identified carriers of CMV plus the relevant HLA.

Remarks on this clonotype: Its antigen is still unknown.

TCRdb itself ran the reads through MiXCR, one entry per CDR3 protein. Among some 170,000 distinct CDR3 sequences listed, about 18% were seen once. The specimen sequenced was CD8+ T cells from PBMCs. The TCR originated in a human donor in good health (CMV status not recorded). Some clones in this sample may be carry-over from other donors' samples.

In DNA form, the CDR3 reads TGTGCCAGCAGTTTATTCGTCGAGAAGCCACTGCAGCAGTACTTC. It specifies CASSLFVEKPLQQYF. The V and J genes are TRBV28 and TRBJ2-7; D remains unclear. Trimming removed 1 base from V and 8 bases from J, with 18 bases in between. CDR3 size: 15 residues. CDR1 and CDR2 (germline): MDHEN, SYDVKM. The full variable domain, in which reference TRBV28 and TRBJ2-7 provide the parts outside the CDR3, is DVKVTQSSRYLVKRTGEKVFLECVQDMDHENMFWYRQDPGLGLRLIYFSYDVKMKEKGDIPEGYSVSREKKERFSLILESASTNQTSMYLCASSLFVEKPLQQYFGPGTRLTVT.